The 5 T cell receptor beta chains in this list originate from one sample, sequenced in a study of blood T cells in healthy people across ages. For the second PCR, which ran for 7 to 11 cycles, a sample-barcoded 5' primer and a J-beta primer mix were used. TCRdb fed the 5' RACE reads into MiXCR, producing one record per CDR3 protein. The profile shows 590,000 or so distinct CDR3 sequences, less than 35% of them singletons. Sequencing input: blood. The receptors stem from a woman aged 80 or over in good health.

This clonotype was seen ten or more times. The chain combines TRBV6-2 or TRBV6-3 with TRBJ1-3, with D hard to call. Germline loops: CDR1 MNHEY, CDR2 SVGEGT. CDR3 size: 15 residues. V was pared by 0 bases and J by 7 bases, with 13 bases between. Here the CDR3 DNA reads TGTGCCAGCAGTTACTCACTCCGTTGGAGGAACACCATATATTTT. The encoded protein is CASSYSLRWRNTIYF.

This clonotype has at least ten counts. The chain's CDR3 is CSAISRGLRETQYF. As DNA, the CDR3 is TGCAGTGCTATCTCTAGGGGACTAAGGGAGACCCAGTACTTC. The rearrangement joins TRBV20-1 to TRBJ2-5; 7 bases match TRBD2. The germline CDR1 and CDR2 sequences are DFQATT and SNEGSKA (reference sequence). The CDR3 sequence is 14 residues long. Unmatched junction bases numbered 10, after V lost 4 bases and J lost 5 bases.

This clonotype was detected only a few times. This chain links TRBV7-2 with TRBJ2-2; possibly TRBD2 for D (7 bases). Deletions cut 1 base from V and 6 bases from J, with 12 bases between. The germline gives CDR1 SGHTA, CDR2 FQGNSA. The CDR3 spans 15 residues. The CDR3 spells CASSLGQGRAGELFF. The CDR3 bases are TGTGCCAGCAGCTTAGGGCAGGGGAGGGCCGGGGAGCTGTTTTTT.

This clonotype has just a few counts. The DNA for the CDR3 is TGTGCCACCAGCAGAGTAGGGTTTAGTGAAAAACTGTTTTTT. Its translation: CATSRVGFSEKLFF. The chain has TRBV15 and TRBJ1-4; D not certain. V dropped 1 base and J dropped 7 bases, with 10 bases sitting between them. Germline loops: CDR1 LNHNV, CDR2 YYDKDF (reference sequence). CDR3 length: 14 residues.

This chain uses TRBV6-5 with TRBJ1-1, with TRBD1 matching 7 bases. The germline V gene has CDR1 MNHEY and CDR2 SVGAGI. The CDR3 is made up of 15 amino acids. The trim removed 6 bases at V and 7 bases at J, leaving 14 bases unmatched. The CDR3 DNA is TGTGCCAGCAGCAGAGGGGGCGCAGGGCTTCTTGAAGCTTTCTTT. Residues: CASSRGGAGLLEAFF.